The TCR beta chain described here comes from a study of T-cell reconstitution after alpha-beta-depleted transplantation in children. Study conclusions and caveats: Reportedly, roughly two months post-transplant, alpha-beta T cells arose from several hundred expanded graft clones. Diversity and T-cell counts at one year after transplant derived mostly from new T cells. The study traced high day-60 TCRbeta diversity in some patients to surviving recipient T cells and thymic progenitors.

TCRbeta library preparation incorporated unique molecular identifiers. TCRdb fed the PCR reads into MiXCR, producing one record per CDR3 protein. The sample records around 580,000 distinct CDR3 sequences, roughly 23% being singletons. This clonotype was seen repeatedly, ten times or more. The antigen is unknown. The CDR3 spans 12 residues. Per germline, CDR1 ENHRY and CDR2 SYGVKD. Trimming took off 10 bases at V and 12 bases at J, with 22 bases between the two ends. The sequencing here drew on PBMCs, mostly from graft donor cells, taken 360 days after TCRalphabeta/CD19-depleted stem cell transplant. This sequence was found in a boy younger than two who had a stem cell transplant for acute myeloid leukemia, so the T cells may come from the graft donor. The gene calls are TRBV10-3 and TRBJ2-7; D call uncertain. The CDR3 bases are TGTGCCACATCCCCGGCAAGAAACCGTCGGTACTTC. Translating gives CATSPARNRRYF.